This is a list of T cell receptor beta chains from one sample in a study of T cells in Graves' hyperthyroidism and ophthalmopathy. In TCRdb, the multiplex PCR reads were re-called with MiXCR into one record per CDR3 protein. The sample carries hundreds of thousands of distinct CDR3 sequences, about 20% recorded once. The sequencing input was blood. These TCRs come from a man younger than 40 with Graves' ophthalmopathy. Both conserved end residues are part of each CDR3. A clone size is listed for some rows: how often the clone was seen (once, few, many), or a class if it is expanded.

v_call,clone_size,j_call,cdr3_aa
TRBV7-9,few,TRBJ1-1,CASSLALQGPNTEAFF
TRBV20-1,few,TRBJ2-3,CSARKGADTQYF
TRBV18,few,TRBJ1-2,CASSPQPHRGLNGYTF
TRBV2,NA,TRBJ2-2,CASRIGQGDTGELFF
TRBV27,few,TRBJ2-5,CASRRTGTGRETQYF
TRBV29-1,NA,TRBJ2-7,CSVEEPGVNEQYF
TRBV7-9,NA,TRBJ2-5,CASSPRRVPQETQYF
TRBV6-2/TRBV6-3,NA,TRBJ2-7,CASSYSTTGAYEQYF
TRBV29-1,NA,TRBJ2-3,CSVEWREDPSPRTSTDTQYF
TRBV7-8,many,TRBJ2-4,CASSPSELQNIQYF
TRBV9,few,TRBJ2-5,CASSARLAGVETQYF
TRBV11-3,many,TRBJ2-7,CASSFSAGVYEQYF
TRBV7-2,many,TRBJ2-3,CASSLSGLAGGGNTQYF
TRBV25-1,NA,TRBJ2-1,CASSDYGAGLDNEQFF
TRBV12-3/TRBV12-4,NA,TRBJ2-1,CASSPQGVAYNEQFF
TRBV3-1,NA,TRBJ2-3,CASSRRQGRTDTQYF
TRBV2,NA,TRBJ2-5,CASSPRALQQETQYF
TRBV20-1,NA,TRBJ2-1,CSASTSGRRNEQFF
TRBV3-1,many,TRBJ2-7,CASSQDLGLNFGEQYF
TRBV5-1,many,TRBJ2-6,CASSLEFRGPSGANVLTF
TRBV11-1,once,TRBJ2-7,CASSLGERRPYEQYF
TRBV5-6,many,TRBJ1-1,CASSLVGTVNTEAFF
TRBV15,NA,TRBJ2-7,CATSRVVAGVPSEQYF
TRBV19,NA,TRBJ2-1,CASSIGGRYNEQFF
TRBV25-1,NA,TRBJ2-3,CASSPRTSGTSTDTQYF
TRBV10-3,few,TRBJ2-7,CAISGGVPSYEQYF
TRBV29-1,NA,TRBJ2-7,CSVTSGNSYEQYF
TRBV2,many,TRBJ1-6,CASSAGRTDNSPLHF
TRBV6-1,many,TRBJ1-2,CASRPRTAYGYTF
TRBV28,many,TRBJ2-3,CASSASSGLGTDTQYF
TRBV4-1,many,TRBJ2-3,CASSQDRPLDTQYF